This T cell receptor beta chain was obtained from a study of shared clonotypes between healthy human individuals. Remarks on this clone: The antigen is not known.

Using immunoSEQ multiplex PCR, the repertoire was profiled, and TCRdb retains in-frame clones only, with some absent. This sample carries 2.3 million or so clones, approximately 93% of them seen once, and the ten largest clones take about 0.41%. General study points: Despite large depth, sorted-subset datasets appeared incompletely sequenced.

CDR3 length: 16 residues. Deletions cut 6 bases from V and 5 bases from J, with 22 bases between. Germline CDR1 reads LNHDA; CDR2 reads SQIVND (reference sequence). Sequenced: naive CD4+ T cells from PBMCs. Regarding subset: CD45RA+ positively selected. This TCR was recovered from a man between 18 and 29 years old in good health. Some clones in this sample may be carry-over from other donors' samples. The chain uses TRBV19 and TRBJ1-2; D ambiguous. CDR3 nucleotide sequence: TGTGCCAGTAGCAGCAGAGCGGGAGATCTCGGTTATGGCTACACCTTC. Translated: CASSSRAGDLGYGYTF.